The present TCR beta chain was sequenced within a study of T cell responses to AZD1222 COVID-19 vaccine. The trim removed 2 bases at V and 3 bases at J, leaving 5 bases unmatched. Per germline, CDR1 SGHRS and CDR2 YFSETQ. The CDR3 is 17 residues long. Only in-frame clones appear in the TCRdb table, and some are missing; sequencing was by immunoSEQ multiplex PCR. This table has some 120,000 clones, more than 85% appearing once. The clonotype originates from an adult in good health. The input for sequencing was peripheral blood, taken on day 0 of AZD1222 vaccination. The rearrangement joins TRBV5-1 to TRBJ2-3; 14 bases are shared with TRBD2. The DNA for the CDR3 is TGCGCCAGCAGCTTCGGACTAGCGGGAGGTGCTACAGATACGCAGTATTTT. Its translation: CASSFGLAGGATDTQYF.